This TCR beta chain came from a study of beta chain features in type 1 diabetes. General observations from the study: Insertion counts at VDJ junctions were lower in type 1 diabetes patients, who also showed more deletions there. Across all four CD4+ subsets, people with type 1 diabetes showed modestly shorter TCRB CDR3s.

With regard to this clone: Its antigen is currently unknown.

Sequencing targeted expressed TCRB transcripts, as all isolated RNA had been reverse transcribed. The protocol was immunoSEQ multiplex PCR, while the TCRdb copy is restricted to in-frame clones and leaves out a portion. The sample includes over 600,000 clones, around 12% of them seen just once. Germline-derived CDR1 and CDR2 are SGHTA and FQGNSA. This CDR3 spans 15 amino acids. Trimming stripped 0 bases from V and 2 bases from J, with 8 bases between. V is TRBV7-2 and J is TRBJ2-1; D uncertain. The receptor comes from a man younger than 45 with type 1 diabetes. The specimen was naive CD4+ T cells from blood. The CDR3 here is CASSLAAATYNEQFF. The CDR3 bases are TGTGCCAGCAGCTTAGCCGCGGCTACCTACAATGAGCAGTTCTTC.